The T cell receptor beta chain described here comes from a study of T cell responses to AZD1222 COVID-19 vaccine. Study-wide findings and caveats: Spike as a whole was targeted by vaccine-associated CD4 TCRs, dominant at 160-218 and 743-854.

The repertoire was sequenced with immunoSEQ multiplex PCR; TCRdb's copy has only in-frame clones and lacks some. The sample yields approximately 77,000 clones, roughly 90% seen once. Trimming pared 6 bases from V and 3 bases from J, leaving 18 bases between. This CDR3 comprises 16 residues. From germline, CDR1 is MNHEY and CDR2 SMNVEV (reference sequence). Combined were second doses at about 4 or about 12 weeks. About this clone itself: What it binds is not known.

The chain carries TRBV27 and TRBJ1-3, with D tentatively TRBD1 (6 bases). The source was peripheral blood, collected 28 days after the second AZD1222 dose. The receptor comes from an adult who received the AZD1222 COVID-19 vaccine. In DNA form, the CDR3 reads TGTGCCAGCAGCCCCAACGGGGGGGCATATGGAAACACCATATATTTT. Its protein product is CASSPNGGAYGNTIYF.